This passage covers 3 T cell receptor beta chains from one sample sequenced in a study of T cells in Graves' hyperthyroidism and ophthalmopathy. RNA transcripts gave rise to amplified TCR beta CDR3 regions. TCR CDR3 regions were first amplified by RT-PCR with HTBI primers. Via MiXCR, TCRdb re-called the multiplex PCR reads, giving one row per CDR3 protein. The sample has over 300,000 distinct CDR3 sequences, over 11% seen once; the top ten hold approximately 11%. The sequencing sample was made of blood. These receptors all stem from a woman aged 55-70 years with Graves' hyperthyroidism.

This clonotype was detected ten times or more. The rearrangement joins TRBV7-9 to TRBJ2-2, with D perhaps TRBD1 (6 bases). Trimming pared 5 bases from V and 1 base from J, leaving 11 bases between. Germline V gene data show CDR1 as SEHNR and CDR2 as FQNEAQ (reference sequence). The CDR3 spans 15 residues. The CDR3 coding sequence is TGTGCCAGCAGCAACGTACAGGGGAACACCGGGGAGCTGTTTTTT. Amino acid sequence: CASSNVQGNTGELFF.

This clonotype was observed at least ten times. CDR3 in amino acids: CASSLGAGDYGYTF. CDR3 nucleotides: TGTGCCAGCAGCTTAGGGGCAGGGGACTATGGCTACACCTTC. The V gene is TRBV7-6, the J gene TRBJ1-2; TRBD1 is a possible D gene (6 bases). V was pared by 1 base and J by 3 bases, with 9 bases between. Germline CDR1 reads SGHVS; CDR2 reads FNYEAQ. This CDR3 has 14 residues.

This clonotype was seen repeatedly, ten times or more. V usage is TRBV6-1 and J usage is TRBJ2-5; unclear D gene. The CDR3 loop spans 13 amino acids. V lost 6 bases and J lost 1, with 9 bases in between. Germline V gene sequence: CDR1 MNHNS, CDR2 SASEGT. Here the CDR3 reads CASSLFSQETQYF. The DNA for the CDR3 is TGTGCCAGCAGCCTATTCAGCCAAGAGACCCAGTACTTC.